The 11 T cell receptor beta chains presented below share a single source sample, sequenced in a study of T cells after yellow fever vaccination. TCRdb used MiXCR to reprocess the 5' RACE reads, holding one entry per CDR3 protein. This table has around 310,000 distinct CDR3 sequences, approximately 4.5% appearing once. This material consisted of PBMCs, taken 15 days after the yellow fever booster vaccination. These receptors were collected from a man aged 18 to 35 who received the YFV17D yellow fever vaccine.

This clonotype showed up just a few times. This chain joins TRBV3-1 and TRBJ2-2; D gene uncertain. Germline V gene lookup returns CDR1 LGHDT and CDR2 YNNKEL (reference sequence). The CDR3 has 15 amino acids. V lost 1 base and J 3 bases, leaving 9 bases between the germline ends. The CDR3 is CASSQVRAYTGELFF. CDR3 nucleotide sequence: TGTGCCAGCAGCCAAGTAAGAGCTTACACCGGGGAGCTGTTTTTT.

This clonotype was counted a few times. This chain uses TRBV7-9 with TRBJ2-1, with D possibly TRBD1 on 5 matching bases. This CDR3 has 16 amino acids. Germline lookup yields CDR1 SEHNR and CDR2 FQNEAQ (reference sequence). With 5 bases removed from V and 0 bases from J, the gap between germline ends came to 14 bases. Written as DNA, the CDR3 is TGTGCCAGCAGCCCTCCTGTGACAGTCTCCTACAATGAGCAGTTCTTC. Its translation is CASSPPVTVSYNEQFF.

The sample holds a few counts of this clonotype. The chain combines TRBV7-2 with TRBJ1-2, with 11 nucleotides matching TRBD1. Germline V gene lookup returns CDR1 SGHTA and CDR2 FQGNSA. The CDR3 has 16 residues. V lost 5 bases and J lost 4; bases outside the gene matches: 9. The chain's CDR3 is CASSAGQGAVVYGYTF. CDR3 bases: TGTGCCAGCAGCGCAGGACAGGGGGCGGTTGTCTATGGCTACACCTTC. Drawing the rest from reference TRBV7-2 and TRBJ1-2, the complete variable domain is GAGVSQSPSNKVTEKGKDVELRCDPISGHTALYWYRQSLGQGLEFLIYFQGNSAPDKSGLPSDRFSAERTGGSVSTLTIQRTQQEDSAVYLCASSAGQGAVVYGYTFGSGTRLTVV.

This clonotype occurred a few times. The genes are TRBV4-1 and TRBJ1-1; possible D gene TRBD1, 5 bases. CDR1 MGHRA and CDR2 YSYEKL come from the germline V gene. The CDR3 contains 14 residues. The V and J ends lost 3 bases and 4 bases respectively, with 12 bases between them. The CDR3 DNA is TGCGCCAGCAGCCAGAGGGACCTGGGCACTGAAGCTTTCTTT. Its translation: CASSQRDLGTEAFF.

This clonotype appeared many times. The chain links TRBV10-3 to TRBJ1-6; D not certain. CDR1 and CDR2 (germline): ENHRY, SYGVKD. The CDR3 contains 12 residues. With 2 bases removed from V and 9 bases from J, the gap between germline ends came to 5 bases. The CDR3 here is CAISEPGSPLHF. CDR3 sequence (DNA): TGTGCCATCAGTGAGCCCGGTTCACCCCTCCACTTT.

Ten or more counts support this clonotype. The rearrangement joins TRBV12-3 or TRBV12-4 to TRBJ1-4, with unresolved D. This CDR3 has 15 amino acids. V gave up 3 bases and J gave up 0 bases, with 8 bases separating them. The CDR3 protein is CASSFSLATNEKLFF. The DNA for the CDR3 is TGTGCCAGCAGTTTCTCTCTTGCAACTAATGAAAAACTGTTTTTT.

This clonotype has a count of ten or more. The V and J genes are TRBV4-2 and TRBJ2-3, with D perhaps TRBD1 or TRBD2 (5 bases each). Trimming cost V 0 bases and J 6 bases, with 19 bases left between them. The CDR3 loop spans 17 amino acids. Germline assignment: CDR1 LGHNA and CDR2 YNFKEQ. This chain's CDR3 is CASSQEIDGAHFDTQYF. CDR3 coding DNA: TGTGCCAGCAGCCAAGAGATTGACGGGGCCCACTTCGATACGCAGTATTTT.

The gene calls are TRBV29-1 and TRBJ1-4, with unresolved D. CDR3 length: 12 amino acids. Germline assignment: CDR1 SQVTM and CDR2 ANQGSEA. Between the trimmed V and J ends, which lost 4 bases and 8 bases, there was a span of 11 bases. The CDR3 here is CSVVTAYEKLFF. DNA for the CDR3: TGCAGCGTTGTTACAGCATACGAAAAACTGTTTTTT.

This clonotype was recorded at least ten times. CDR3 bases: TGCGCCAGCAGCTTGAGGGGACAGGTGCACACTGAAGCTTTCTTT. Its translation is CASSLRGQVHTEAFF. The chain couples TRBV5-1 to TRBJ1-1; TRBD1 matches 8 bases. Trimming cost V 1 base and J 3 bases; bases outside gene matches: 5. Germline assignment: CDR1 SGHRS and CDR2 YFSETQ. CDR3 length: 15 residues.

This clonotype was observed a handful of times. This rearrangement joins TRBV18 to TRBJ2-1; D gene uncertain. The CDR3 is 16 residues long. Germline V gene data show CDR1 as KGHSH and CDR2 as LQKENI. V lost 2 bases and J 0 bases, leaving 11 bases between the germline ends. Written as DNA, the CDR3 is TGTGCCAGCTCACCAGGGTCCAGAAGCTCCTACAATGAGCAGTTCTTC. Its translation is CASSPGSRSSYNEQFF.

V usage is TRBV20-1 and J usage is TRBJ2-7, with D perhaps TRBD1 (6 bases). Per the germline V gene, CDR1 is DFQATT and CDR2 is SNEGSKA (reference sequence). The ends were cut back, 4 bases at V and 5 bases at J, with 12 bases in the middle. The CDR3 has 12 amino acids. The CDR3 bases are TGCAGTGCTAACTACAGGGCCCACGAGCAGTACTTC. The encoded protein is CSANYRAHEQYF.